This record looks at one T cell receptor (beta chain) sequence and its context. Its specificity is not known. Naive CD8 cells lacked CD45RO and underwent positive selection for CCR7, leaving out terminally differentiated effector memory CD45RA+ cells. Trimming took 0 bases from V and 7 from J, leaving 22 bases between them. The CDR3 length is 18 residues. Germline-derived CDR1 and CDR2 are LNHNV and YYDKDF (reference sequence). The data are from a study of shared clonotypes between healthy human individuals. Study-wide results and caveats: The researchers took only blood, and tissue repertoires probably look different. Naive subsets tended to show greater estimated richness than memory subsets.

Study processing details: ImmunoSEQ supplied junction-only sequences lacking quality scores, so filtering was different. Using immunoSEQ multiplex PCR, the repertoire was profiled, and TCRdb retains in-frame clones only, with some absent. V and J calls and clone size come straight from that table; D and trimming were deduced from the DNA. Here the sample spans 2 million to 2.5 million clones, about 92% being singletons. This chain links TRBV15 with TRBJ2-4; D is unclear. This clonotype originated in a man aged 18 to 29 in good health. Some clones in this sample may be carry-over from other donors' samples. The source material was naive CD8+ T cells from PBMCs. CDR3 in amino acids: CATSREVVRMGMGNIQYF. CDR3 DNA: TGTGCCACCAGCAGAGAAGTGGTACGAATGGGAATGGGGAACATTCAGTACTTC. Full variable domain (missing parts from reference TRBV15 and TRBJ2-4): DAMVIQNPRYQVTQFGKPVTLSCSQTLNHNVMYWYQQKSSQAPKLLFHYYDKDFNNEADTPDNFQSRRPNTSFCFLDIRSPGLGDTAMYLCATSREVVRMGMGNIQYFGAGTRLSVL.